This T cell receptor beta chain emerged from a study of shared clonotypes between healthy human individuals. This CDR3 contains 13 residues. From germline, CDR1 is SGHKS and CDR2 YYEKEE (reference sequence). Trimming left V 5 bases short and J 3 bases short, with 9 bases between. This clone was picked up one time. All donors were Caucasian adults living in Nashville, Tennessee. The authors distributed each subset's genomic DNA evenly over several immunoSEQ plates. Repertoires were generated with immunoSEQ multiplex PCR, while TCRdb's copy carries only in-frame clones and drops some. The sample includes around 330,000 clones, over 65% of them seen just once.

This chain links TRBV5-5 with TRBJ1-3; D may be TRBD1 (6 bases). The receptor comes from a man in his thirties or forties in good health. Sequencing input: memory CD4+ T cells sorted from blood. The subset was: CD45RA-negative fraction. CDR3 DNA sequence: TGTGCCAGCAGTTACAGGGATGGAAACACCATATATTTT. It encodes CASSYRDGNTIYF.